The rows below give T cell receptor beta chains drawn from one sample of a study of blood T cell repertoires in COVID-19. Some clones are missing from TCRdb's copy, which holds only in-frame ones; the method was immunoSEQ multiplex PCR. The sample lists 12,000 or so clones, around 70% occurring once. The sample comprised peripheral blood. The source is a man between 60 and 75 years old with COVID-19, enrolled during active disease. The CDR3 runs from the conserved cysteine through the conserved F or W. D genes are given only for firm matches. Clone size is given for some rows only: seen once, a few or many times, or a class if the clone is expanded.

TRBD1 | TRBJ1-1 | . | TRBV7-9 | CASSPRGRVTEAFF | TGTGCCAGCAGCCCCAGGGGGCGCGTCACTGAAGCTTTCTTT
. | TRBJ1-2 | . | TRBV28 | CASSFPTPRPNYGYTF | TGTGCCAGCAGTTTTCCGACACCCCGCCCTAACTATGGCTACACCTTC
. | TRBJ1-1 | . | TRBV6-5 | CASSQRDLDTEAFF | TGTGCCAGCAGTCAGCGGGACCTAGACACTGAAGCTTTCTTT
. | TRBJ1-1 | few | TRBV4-3 | CASSQGTGSTEAFF | TGCGCCAGCAGCCAAGGTACAGGGTCCACTGAAGCTTTCTTT
. | TRBJ2-1 | . | TRBV28 | CASTSGDRYNEQFF | TGTGCCAGCACCTCAGGGGATAGGTACAATGAGCAGTTCTTC
TRBD2 | TRBJ2-3 | . | TRBV6-2/TRBV6-3 | CASSYPLAGDTDTQYF | TGTGCCAGCAGTTACCCTCTAGCGGGGGACACAGATACGCAGTATTTT
TRBD1 | TRBJ1-6 | . | TRBV3-1/TRBV3-2 | CASSSRRQGANNSPLHF | TGTGCCAGCAGCTCAAGGAGACAGGGGGCTAATAATTCACCCCTCCACTTT
. | TRBJ1-2 | . | TRBV6-2/TRBV6-3 | CASSNFEGAWAYGYTF | TGTGCCAGCAGTAACTTCGAGGGCGCGTGGGCCTATGGCTACACCTTC
TRBD1 | TRBJ2-5 | . | TRBV15 | CAGRFFTGGAEPPGHLPRETQYF | TGTGCCGGGAGGTTTTTTACAGGGGGCGCGGAGCCCCCCGGCCACCTCCCGCGGGAGACCCAGTACTTC
TRBD2 | TRBJ2-3 | . | TRBV4-1 | CASSQDLAGSTDTQYF | TGCGCCAGCAGCCAAGATCTAGCGGGTAGCACAGATACGCAGTATTTT
. | TRBJ2-1 | . | TRBV27 | CASRDWVKNEQFF | TGTGCCAGCCGGGACTGGGTTAAGAATGAGCAGTTCTTC